This T cell receptor (beta chain) was profiled in a study of T-cell reconstitution after alpha-beta-depleted transplantation in children. Study results and limitations: Day-60 TCRbeta diversity that was high in some patients was derived from surviving recipient T cells and thymic progenitors.

This clonotype was detected only a few times. Its antigen is unidentified. Trimming cost V 4 bases and J 4 bases; bases outside gene matches: 6. The CDR3 is made up of 15 amino acids. Germline-derived CDR1 and CDR2 are SEHNR and FQNEAQ (reference sequence). The library targeted TCRbeta and was prepared with unique molecular identifiers. TCRdb ran MiXCR on the PCR reads and lists one entry per CDR3 protein. The table has some 43,000 distinct CDR3 sequences, approximately 8.7% seen once. The V call is TRBV7-9, the J call TRBJ2-5, with 10 bases lining up with TRBD2. The source is a male patient aged 2 to 10 who had a stem cell transplant for chronic granulomatous disease, so the T cells may come from the graft donor. This specimen was PBMCs, mostly from graft donor cells, taken 60 days after TCRalphabeta/CD19-depleted stem cell transplant. CDR3 coding DNA: TGTGCCAGCAGCTCCGGGGTAGCGGGAGGAGAGACCCAGTACTTC. This translates into CASSSGVAGGETQYF.